The 20 T cell receptor beta chains in this list originate from one sample, sequenced in a study of T and B cells in COVID-19 patients. Each TRB amplification used roughly 230-550 ng of genomic DNA from blood. Multiplex PCR with BIOMED2 TRB-A/B primer pools amplified TRB rearrangements. Each CDR3 protein gets one entry after TCRdb re-called the multiplex PCR reads with MiXCR. The sample contains 7,500 to 9,500 distinct CDR3 sequences, 25% to 40% of which appear only once. The sequenced sample consisted of blood. Receptors originate from a human donor who had recovered from COVID-19.

The CDR3 protein is CASSAHRLAGGPAYNEQFF. DNA of the CDR3: TGTGCCAGCAGCGCCCACCGACTAGCGGGGGGGCCCGCCTACAATGAGCAGTTCTTC. The V and J genes are TRBV6-2 or TRBV6-3 and TRBJ2-1; TRBD2 matches 14 bases. Germline CDR1 MNHEY, CDR2 SVGEGT. V was clipped by 6 bases and J by 2 bases; unmatched bases: 12. CDR3 size: 19 residues.

The sample holds a few counts of this clonotype. The chain carries TRBV19 and TRBJ1-1; 11 bases map to TRBD1. Germline V gene sequence: CDR1 LNHDA, CDR2 SQIVND (reference sequence). Trimming cost V 9 bases and J 0 bases; bases outside gene matches: 9. The CDR3 has 16 residues. DNA of the CDR3: TGTGCCAGCAGCTTCGGACAGGGGGCGATGAACACTGAAGCTTTCTTT. Amino acid sequence: CASSFGQGAMNTEAFF.

This clonotype was seen only once. The chain carries TRBV6-2 or TRBV6-3 and TRBJ1-2, with D perhaps matching TRBD1 (5 bases). Germline loops: CDR1 MNHEY, CDR2 SVGEGT. This CDR3 contains 13 residues. The V end lost 8 bases, the J end lost 9 bases, and 19 bases lay between the germline ends. In DNA, the CDR3 is TGTGCCAGCGCTAACCGGGACCAAGGAAGCTACACCTTC. Encoded protein: CASANRDQGSYTF.

By share, this clonotype counts as medium-sized. This chain links TRBV27 with TRBJ2-3; D unclear. This CDR3 is 13 amino acids long. V was cut by 4 bases and J by 0 bases, with 5 bases left in between. The germline gives CDR1 MNHEY, CDR2 SMNVEV (reference sequence). CDR3 DNA: TGTGCCAGCAGTTATGGGAGCACAGATACGCAGTATTTT. It is translated as CASSYGSTDTQYF.

The table lists this clonotype with a few counts. V and J are TRBV20-1 and TRBJ1-2; no firm D call. V dropped 4 bases and J dropped 1 base, with 7 bases sitting between them. Germline V gene data show CDR1 as DFQATT and CDR2 as SNEGSKA (reference sequence). The CDR3 totals 12 residues. Here the CDR3 DNA reads TGCAGTGCTAACCAAGATAACTATGGCTACACCTTC. Its translation is CSANQDNYGYTF.

This clonotype was recorded a few times. This sequence joins TRBV7-2 and TRBJ2-1; possible D gene TRBD1, 7 bases. The V end was cut by 1 base, the J end by 7 bases, with 14 bases between. CDR1 SGHTA and CDR2 FQGNSA come from the germline V gene. This CDR3 is 15 amino acids long. The CDR3 DNA follows: TGTGCCAGCAGCTTAGGGGGTCCAGGGGGGAATGAGCAGTTCTTC. Residues: CASSLGGPGGNEQFF.

Sample share makes this clonotype medium-sized (0.01 to 0.1%). V is TRBV19 and J is TRBJ1-5, with D unresolved. Germline assignment: CDR1 LNHDA and CDR2 SQIVND (reference sequence). Deletions cut 3 bases from V and 2 bases from J, with 17 bases between. CDR3 length: 17 residues. CDR3 sequence: CASSIRVSRRGNQPQHF. CDR3 nucleotides: TGTGCCAGTAGTATTCGGGTAAGCAGGAGAGGCAATCAGCCCCAGCATTTT.

The rearrangement links TRBV5-4 to TRBJ1-2, with D possibly matching TRBD1 (5 bases). CDR1 is SGHNT and CDR2 is YYREEE in the germline V gene (reference sequence). The CDR3 runs 14 residues. Trimming shortened V by 0 bases and J by 5 bases, and 11 bases separated the two germline ends. The CDR3: CASSLEGTTYGYTF. The CDR3 region has the DNA TGTGCCAGCAGCTTGGAGGGGACTACTTATGGCTACACCTTC.

The rearrangement uses TRBV20-1 and TRBJ2-4; D is uncertain. This CDR3 contains 14 residues. Trimming shortened V by 3 bases and J by 1 base, and 10 bases separated the two germline ends. Germline CDR1 and CDR2: DFQATT and SNEGSKA (reference sequence). The CDR3, as DNA: TGCAGTGCTAGGCCTAGTGGCGCCAAAAACATTCAGTACTTC. It specifies CSARPSGAKNIQYF.

Relative to its sample, this clonotype is medium-sized. The chain has TRBV29-1 and TRBJ1-2; no clear D. V lost 3 bases, J lost 8 bases, and 10 bases lay in between. CDR1 and CDR2 from the germline V gene are SQVTM and ANQGSEA. The CDR3 contains 11 residues. The CDR3 reads CSVDSGRGYTF. CDR3 nucleotide sequence: TGCAGCGTTGATTCGGGGAGGGGCTACACCTTC.

The V call is TRBV19, the J call TRBJ2-1, with D perhaps TRBD2 (7 bases). CDR1 is LNHDA and CDR2 is SQIVND in the germline V gene (reference sequence). V was shortened by 1 base and J by 5 bases, with 9 bases between the two germline ends. The CDR3 totals 14 residues. The CDR3, as DNA: TGTGCCAGTAGTATAGGGGGGGGCGACAATGAGCAGTTCTTC. Its protein product is CASSIGGGDNEQFF.

V gene TRBV5-6 combines with J gene TRBJ1-4; 11 bases are shared with TRBD1. CDR1 is SGHDT, CDR2 YYEEEE, per germline. The CDR3 extends over 17 amino acids. The ends lost 3 bases at V and 5 bases at J; junction bases unmatched: 9. The CDR3 loop is CASSSMYRDRGNEKLFF. CDR3 coding DNA: TGTGCCAGCAGCTCAATGTACCGGGACAGGGGGAATGAAAAACTGTTTTTT.

The table lists this clonotype with a few counts. The chain couples TRBV6-1 to TRBJ1-5; no clear D gene. The V and J ends lost 5 bases and 0 bases respectively, with 14 bases between them. Germline V lookup: CDR1 MNHNS, CDR2 SASEGT. The CDR3 contains 16 residues. In DNA form, the CDR3 reads TGTGCCAGCAGTAAAGACCCGCTTAATAGCAATCAGCCCCAGCATTTT. This translates into CASSKDPLNSNQPQHF.

By its share, this clonotype is medium-sized. The V call is TRBV29-1, the J call TRBJ1-2, with unresolved D. This CDR3 has 12 amino acids. The germline V and J ends were trimmed by 4 bases and 2 bases, with 8 bases remaining between them. CDR1 SQVTM and CDR2 ANQGSEA come from the germline V gene. Here the CDR3 DNA reads TGCAGCGTTGCCCGGCGGAACTATGGCTACACCTTC. Its translation: CSVARRNYGYTF.

The chain links TRBV6-5 to TRBJ1-2, with D uncertain. CDR1 and CDR2 (germline): MNHEY, SVGAGI. V was clipped by 5 bases and J by 2 bases, with 15 bases between them. The CDR3 extends over 15 amino acids. The CDR3 loop is CASSDPRYLNYGYTF. Here the CDR3 DNA reads TGTGCCAGCAGTGACCCCCGTTACTTAAACTATGGCTACACCTTC.

By proportion, this clonotype is medium-sized (0.01 to 0.1%). The CDR3 sequence: CASGVTGANVLTF. CDR3 in DNA: TGTGCCAGCGGTGTCACTGGGGCCAACGTCCTGACTTTC. The chain uses TRBV12-3 or TRBV12-4 and TRBJ2-6; no clear D gene. Trimming left V 8 bases short and J 2 bases short, with 7 bases between. This CDR3 has 13 amino acids.

The rearrangement uses TRBV6-4 and TRBJ1-1; TRBD1 matches 7 bases. After removal of 7 bases from V and 1 base from J, the junction contained 6 bases not matched to a gene. This CDR3 is 14 amino acids long. From germline, CDR1 is MRHNA and CDR2 SNTAGT. CDR3 sequence (DNA): TGTGCCAGCACCGAACAGGGGCGGAACACTGAAGCTTTCTTT. This gives the protein CASTEQGRNTEAFF.

The chain couples TRBV20-1 to TRBJ1-6, with 7 bases fitting TRBD1. The CDR3 spans 12 residues. V was pared by 4 bases and J by 10 bases, with 4 bases of the junction left unmatched. From germline, CDR1 is DFQATT and CDR2 SNEGSKA (reference sequence). The CDR3 loop reads CSATGGDSPLHF. The CDR3 DNA reads as TGCAGTGCTACAGGGGGAGACTCACCCCTCCACTTT.

The chain employs TRBV5-5 and TRBJ2-1; D is possibly TRBD2 (5 bases). CDR1 is SGHKS, CDR2 YYEKEE, per germline (reference sequence). The CDR3 extends over 13 amino acids. Trimming cost V 4 bases and J 7 bases, with 12 bases left between them. Here the CDR3 DNA reads TGTGCCAGCAGCCCAAAACGGGGTAATGAGCAGTTCTTC. Amino acid sequence: CASSPKRGNEQFF.

This clonotype was detected only a few times. The chain links TRBV5-5 to TRBJ1-1; possible D gene TRBD1, 6 bases. The V end lost 4 bases, the J end lost 0 bases, and 13 bases lay between the germline ends. The V gene's germline CDR1 is SGHKS and CDR2 YYEKEE (reference sequence). The CDR3 covers 15 residues. The CDR3 DNA is TGTGCCAGCAGCCAAAACAGGGTGATGAACACTGAAGCTTTCTTT. Translated: CASSQNRVMNTEAFF.